This T cell receptor beta chain was identified during a study of technical replicates of blood from several donors. The method was immunoSEQ multiplex PCR; TCRdb's version includes in-frame clones alone and lacks a portion of them. The sample yields roughly 71,000 clones, approximately 92% seen once. This sequence was found in a human donor in good health. Sequenced: T cells isolated from PBMCs.

The CDR3 DNA reads TGTGCCAGCAGCTTAAGCGGGAGACCCTACGAGCAGTACTTC. Protein: CASSLSGRPYEQYF. This sequence joins TRBV7-3 and TRBJ2-7, with TRBD2 matching 7 bases. Germline V gives CDR1 SGHTA, CDR2 FQGTGA. The ends lost 1 base at V and 2 bases at J; junction bases unmatched: 2. CDR3 size: 14 residues.